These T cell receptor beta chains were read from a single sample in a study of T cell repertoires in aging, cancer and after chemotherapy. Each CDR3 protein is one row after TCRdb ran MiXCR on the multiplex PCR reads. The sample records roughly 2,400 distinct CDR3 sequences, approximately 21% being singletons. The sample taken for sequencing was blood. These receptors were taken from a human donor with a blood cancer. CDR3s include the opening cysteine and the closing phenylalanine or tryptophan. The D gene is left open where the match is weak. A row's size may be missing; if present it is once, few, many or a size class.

CDR3aa: CASSPSGAGTRTEAFF
CDR3nt: TGTGCCAGCAGCCCCTCGGGTGCAGGGACGAGGACTGAAGCTTTCTTT
v_gene: TRBV28
j_gene: TRBJ1-1
abundance: -
d_gene: -

CDR3aa: CATKSSSGPYEQYF
CDR3nt: TGTGCCACGAAATCCAGCTCAGGCCCCTACGAGCAGTACTTC
v_gene: TRBV19
j_gene: TRBJ2-7
abundance: medium-sized
d_gene: -

CDR3aa: CASSLLGQMYGYTF
CDR3nt: TGTGCCAGCAGTTTATTGGGACAAATGTATGGCTACACCTTC
v_gene: TRBV28
j_gene: TRBJ1-2
abundance: -
d_gene: -

CDR3aa: CATSDFRGKETYNEQFF
CDR3nt: TGTGCCACCAGTGATTTTAGAGGGAAGGAAACATACAATGAGCAGTTCTTC
v_gene: TRBV24-1
j_gene: TRBJ2-1
abundance: medium-sized
d_gene: -

CDR3aa: CASSQDRVVEKLFF
CDR3nt: TGTGCCAGCAGCCAGGACAGGGTGGTTGAAAAACTGTTTTTT
v_gene: TRBV4-2
j_gene: TRBJ1-4
abundance: few
d_gene: TRBD1

CDR3aa: CASSLGQETQYF
CDR3nt: TGTGCCAGCAGTTTAGGGCAAGAGACCCAGTACTTC
v_gene: TRBV12-3/TRBV12-4
j_gene: TRBJ2-5
abundance: -
d_gene: -

CDR3aa: CASSLGERGEKLFF
CDR3nt: TGTGCCAGCAGCCTCGGGGAGAGGGGAGAAAAACTGTTTTTT
v_gene: TRBV5-4
j_gene: TRBJ1-4
abundance: medium-sized
d_gene: -

CDR3aa: CATSRDRGDYGYTF
CDR3nt: TGTGCCACCAGCAGAGATCGAGGGGACTATGGCTACACCTTC
v_gene: TRBV15
j_gene: TRBJ1-2
abundance: large
d_gene: -

CDR3aa: CASTMGQPLMNSEAFF
CDR3nt: TGTGCCAGCACTATGGGACAGCCGCTCATGAACTCTGAAGCTTTCTTT
v_gene: TRBV12-3/TRBV12-4
j_gene: TRBJ1-1
abundance: once
d_gene: TRBD1

CDR3aa: CASKKRGGFTDTQYF
CDR3nt: TGTGCCAGCAAGAAACGGGGGGGGTTCACAGATACGCAGTATTTT
v_gene: TRBV5-6
j_gene: TRBJ2-3
abundance: few
d_gene: TRBD2

CDR3aa: CATSYGLAGTDTQYF
CDR3nt: TGTGCCACCAGCTATGGACTAGCGGGAACAGATACGCAGTATTTT
v_gene: TRBV15
j_gene: TRBJ2-3
abundance: medium-sized
d_gene: TRBD2

CDR3aa: CASSLAGGEQFF
CDR3nt: TGTGCCAGCAGCTTGGCCGGGGGTGAGCAGTTCTTC
v_gene: TRBV5-4
j_gene: TRBJ2-1
abundance: medium-sized
d_gene: -

CDR3aa: CASTGSNYGYTF
CDR3nt: TGTGCCAGCACAGGGTCGAACTATGGCTACACCTTC
v_gene: TRBV28
j_gene: TRBJ1-2
abundance: -
d_gene: -

CDR3aa: CASRKTGGATVTEAFF
CDR3nt: TGTGCCAGCAGGAAGACAGGGGGCGCGACGGTGACTGAAGCTTTCTTT
v_gene: TRBV27
j_gene: TRBJ1-1
abundance: medium-sized
d_gene: TRBD1

CDR3aa: CASSQTGESYGYTF
CDR3nt: TGTGCCAGCAGCCAAACGGGGGAGAGTTATGGCTACACCTTC
v_gene: TRBV6-6
j_gene: TRBJ1-2
abundance: medium-sized
d_gene: -

CDR3aa: CASNTRTSGPSPDTQYF
CDR3nt: TGTGCCAGCAACACGAGGACTAGCGGGCCCTCCCCAGATACGCAGTATTTT
v_gene: TRBV6-2/TRBV6-3
j_gene: TRBJ2-3
abundance: medium-sized
d_gene: TRBD2

CDR3aa: CASTPWEVLRGTEAFF
CDR3nt: TGTGCCAGTACCCCGTGGGAGGTCCTGAGGGGGACTGAAGCTTTCTTT
v_gene: TRBV19
j_gene: TRBJ1-1
abundance: medium-sized
d_gene: -